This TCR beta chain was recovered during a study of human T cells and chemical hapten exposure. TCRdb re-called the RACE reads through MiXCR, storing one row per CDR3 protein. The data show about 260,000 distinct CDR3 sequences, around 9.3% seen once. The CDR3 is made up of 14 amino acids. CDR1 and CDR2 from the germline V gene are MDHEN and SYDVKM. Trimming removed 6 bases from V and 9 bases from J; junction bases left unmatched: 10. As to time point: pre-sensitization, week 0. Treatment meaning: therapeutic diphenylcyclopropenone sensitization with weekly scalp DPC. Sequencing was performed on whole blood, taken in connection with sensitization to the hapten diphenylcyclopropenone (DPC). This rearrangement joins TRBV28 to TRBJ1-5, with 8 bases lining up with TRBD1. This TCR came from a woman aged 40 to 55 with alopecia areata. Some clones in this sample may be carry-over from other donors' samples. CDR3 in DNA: TGTGCCAGCAGCCCGCAGGGGGCCCGCAGGCCCCAGCATTTT. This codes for CASSPQGARRPQHF.